The TCR beta chain under discussion was sequenced for a study of vaccination and CD4 T cells after COVID-19. Whole-study context: Six male and four female convalescents took part, two of them Hispanic. Overlapping spike pools from SARS-CoV-2 and HCoV-NL63, HCoV-OC43 and HCoV-229E served as culture stimuli.

Comment on this clonotype: The target antigen is unknown.

This sample's treatment: approximately 9-day PBMC culture with coronavirus spike peptide pools or control peptides (ViraFEST assay). CDR3 length: 12 residues. V gave up 4 bases and J gave up 5 bases, with 7 bases separating them. The germline CDR1 and CDR2 sequences are KGHDR and SFDVKD. Cultured CD4+ T cell DNA was sequenced using the Oncomine TCR Beta short-read assay. Once CD4+ T cells had been cultured, genomic DNA was extracted from them. TCRdb passed the PCR reads through MiXCR, listing each CDR3 protein once. The table lists roughly 3,200 distinct CDR3 sequences, approximately 80% of them singletons.

The material sequenced was CD4+ T cells from blood, cultured in vitro. This receptor was obtained from a human donor who had recovered from COVID-19. The rearrangement uses TRBV24-1 and TRBJ2-5, with D unresolved. Written as DNA, the CDR3 is TGTGCCACCAGTGACCCCGGGGAGACCCAGTACTTC. As protein: CATSDPGETQYF.